This paragraph covers one T cell receptor beta chain sequence. Patient disease was locally advanced or metastatic urothelial carcinoma. Sample contribution per patient ranged from 1 to 8, covering pretreatment and on-treatment. The record originates from a study of PD-L1 blockade in urothelial cancer. Study context: About 90% of the 29 patients were men who had bladder-origin urothelial cancer. Analyses used blood from 3 weeks (second dose) and 6 weeks after treatment start.

Repertoires were generated with immunoSEQ multiplex PCR, while TCRdb's copy carries only in-frame clones and drops some. The sample consists of fewer than 30,000 clones, more than 70% of them appearing once. The source was PBMCs, collected around atezolizumab (anti-PD-L1) treatment. This clonotype was obtained from a man aged 70-80 years with urothelial cancer.

The CDR3 DNA sequence: TGTGCCACTCAACAACAGCCCGGCACAGATACGCAGTATTTT. Translating gives CATQQQPGTDTQYF. The gene calls are TRBV19 and TRBJ2-3; D call uncertain. Germline loops: CDR1 LNHDA, CDR2 SQIVND (reference sequence). V lost 10 bases, J lost 1 base, and 15 bases lay in between. This CDR3 is 14 amino acids long.